Following are 5 T cell receptor beta chains from one sample sequenced in a study of T cell changes during pregnancy in multiple sclerosis. TCRdb's table, derived via immunoSEQ multiplex PCR, lists solely in-frame clones and lacks some. The data contain tens of thousands of clones, 90% to 95% of them seen just once; the ten biggest clones take up 2% to 2.5%. The sample consisted of peripheral blood, taken in the second trimester of pregnancy. Receptor source: a female donor in good health, enrolled as a control in a pregnancy study.

This CDR3 reads CASSGPPYTFSGNTIYF. CDR3 coding DNA: TGTGCCAGCAGCGGCCCCCCCTATACGTTCTCTGGAAACACCATATATTTT. The rearrangement links TRBV9 to TRBJ1-3; D not certain. The V gene lost 3 bases and the J gene lost 0 bases, with 16 bases spanning the gap. Germline CDR1 is SGDLS and CDR2 is YYNGEE. This CDR3 has 17 residues.

This chain links TRBV7-2 with TRBJ2-5, with no clear D. The CDR3 loop spans 11 amino acids. V shed 7 bases and J shed 7 bases, with 10 bases lying between them. Germline lookup yields CDR1 SGHTA and CDR2 FQGNSA. CDR3 DNA: TGTGCCAGCACCCTCCGAGTGACCCAGTACTTC. This gives the protein CASTLRVTQYF.

The gene calls are TRBV27 and TRBJ2-7; 7 bases are shared with TRBD1. CDR3 length: 13 amino acids. The J segment lost 1 base and the V segment lost 6 bases, leaving 3 bases of the junction unmatched. Per the germline V gene, CDR1 is MNHEY and CDR2 is SMNVEV (reference sequence). The CDR3 bases are TGTGCCAGCAGCGAGACAGGGTCCTACGAGCAGTACTTC. Protein sequence: CASSETGSYEQYF.

The chain carries TRBV6-6 and TRBJ2-1, with D possibly being TRBD1 (5 bases). The CDR3 extends over 15 amino acids. Germline V lookup: CDR1 MNHNY, CDR2 SVGAGI (reference sequence). With 7 bases removed from V and 0 bases from J, the gap between germline ends came to 13 bases. CDR3 in DNA: TGTGCCAGCACCCCGACAGATAGCTCCTACAATGAGCAGTTCTTC. Translating gives CASTPTDSSYNEQFF.

This clone was observed once. V gene TRBV7-2 combines with J gene TRBJ2-1; the match to TRBD1 covers 7 bases. This CDR3 spans 16 amino acids. With 2 bases clipped from V and 4 bases from J, the junction kept 8 bases outside the gene matches. Germline V gene lookup returns CDR1 SGHTA and CDR2 FQGNSA. The CDR3 region has the DNA TGTGCCAGCAGCTTAAGGTTAGGGGGCCTTTACAATGAGCAGTTCTTC. Translated, it gives CASSLRLGGLYNEQFF.